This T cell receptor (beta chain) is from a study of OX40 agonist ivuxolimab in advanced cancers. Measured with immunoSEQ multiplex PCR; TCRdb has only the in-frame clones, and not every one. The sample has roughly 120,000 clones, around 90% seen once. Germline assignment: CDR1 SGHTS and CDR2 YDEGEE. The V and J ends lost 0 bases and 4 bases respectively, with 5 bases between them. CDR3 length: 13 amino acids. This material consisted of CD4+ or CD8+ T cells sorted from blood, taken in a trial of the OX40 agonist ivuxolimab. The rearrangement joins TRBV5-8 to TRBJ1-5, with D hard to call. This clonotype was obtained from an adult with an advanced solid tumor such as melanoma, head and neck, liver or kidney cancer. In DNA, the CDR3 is TGTGCCAGCAGCTTGGAGGAGAATCAGCCCCAGCATTTT. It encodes CASSLEENQPQHF.